These 32 T cell receptor beta chains were all obtained from the same sample, sequenced in a study of cytomegalovirus exposure and HLA in healthy donors. PCR amplification relied on 60 Vbeta primers (plus 13 Jbeta primers). The repertoire was sequenced with immunoSEQ multiplex PCR; TCRdb's copy has only in-frame clones and lacks some. This sample carries 120,000 or so clones, over 65% of them seen once, and the ten largest clones take roughly 11%. The specimen was PBMCs. The receptor set was obtained from a man in his thirties or forties in good health and CMV-seropositive.

This chain links TRBV27 with TRBJ2-1; 14 bases fit TRBD2. Germline V gene sequence: CDR1 MNHEY, CDR2 SMNVEV (reference sequence). The CDR3 has 14 residues. Germline trimming cut 8 bases from V and 9 bases from J; bases unmatched to any gene: 6. The CDR3 region has the DNA TGTGCCAGCCAAAAGACTAGCGGGAGGGGTGAGCAGTTCTTC. Translating it yields CASQKTSGRGEQFF.

J is TRBJ1-5 and V is TRBV29-1, with D unclear. Germline CDR1 reads SQVTM; CDR2 reads ANQGSEA. The CDR3 contains 13 residues. The V and J ends lost 7 bases and 0 bases respectively, with 10 bases between them. The CDR3 region has the DNA TGCAGCGCCACAGAGAATAGCAATCAGCCCCAGCATTTT. Its protein is CSATENSNQPQHF. The whole variable domain, filled in from reference TRBV29-1 and TRBJ1-5, reads SAVISQKPSRDICQRGTSLTIQCQVDSQVTMMFWYRQQPGQSLTLIATANQGSEATYESGFVIDKFPISRPNLTFSTLTVSNMSPEDSSIYLCSATENSNQPQHFGDGTRLSIL.

The chain has TRBV2 and TRBJ1-4; D possibly corresponds to TRBD1 (5 bases). The V end lost 7 bases, the J end lost 8 bases, and 20 bases lay between the germline ends. Germline loops: CDR1 SNHLY, CDR2 FYNNEI. The CDR3 runs 15 residues. CDR3 coding DNA: TGTGCCAGCACCTCAAGTGTGGGCAGGGCGGAAAAACTGTTTTTT. Translated: CASTSSVGRAEKLFF.

The chain recombines TRBV10-3 with TRBJ2-1, with a weak D call TRBD2 (5 bases). This CDR3 spans 12 amino acids. Germline assignment: CDR1 ENHRY and CDR2 SYGVKD. Trimming pared 3 bases from V and 8 bases from J, leaving 8 bases between. CDR3 amino acids: CAISDGIDEQFF. Here the CDR3 DNA reads TGTGCCATCAGTGACGGGATAGATGAGCAGTTCTTC.

The chain carries TRBV9 and TRBJ2-3; tentative D call: TRBD2 (6 bases). With 4 bases removed from V and 5 bases from J, the gap between germline ends came to 8 bases. The CDR3 runs to 12 residues. CDR1 and CDR2 (germline): SGDLS, YYNGEE. This chain's CDR3 is CASSPEGDTQYF. CDR3 in DNA: TGTGCCAGCAGCCCGGAGGGAGATACGCAGTATTTT.

The rearrangement links TRBV9 to TRBJ2-1, with 9 bases identical to TRBD2. Trimming removed 3 bases from V and 7 bases from J; junction bases left unmatched: 5. CDR3 size: 14 residues. Germline assignment: CDR1 SGDLS and CDR2 YYNGEE. In nucleotides, the CDR3 is TGTGCCAGCAGCGGGTCGGGACTAGCAAATGAGCAGTTCTTC. Amino acids: CASSGSGLANEQFF.

This chain links TRBV15 with TRBJ1-2; D is undetermined. Germline assignment: CDR1 LNHNV and CDR2 YYDKDF (reference sequence). The germline V and J ends were trimmed by 1 base and 2 bases, with 11 bases remaining between them. The CDR3 has 15 residues. The CDR3 loop is CATSRGSGSNYGYTF. The CDR3 region has the DNA TGTGCCACCAGCAGAGGTTCGGGGTCCAACTATGGCTACACCTTC. Based on the CDR3 plus reference TRBV15 and TRBJ1-2, the full variable domain is DAMVIQNPRYQVTQFGKPVTLSCSQTLNHNVMYWYQQKSSQAPKLLFHYYDKDFNNEADTPDNFQSRRPNTSFCFLDIRSPGLGDTAMYLCATSRGSGSNYGYTFGSGTRLTVV.

This chain uses TRBV11-3 with TRBJ2-1; D might be TRBD1 (6 bases). Germline loops: CDR1 SGHNT, CDR2 YENEEA. V gave up 1 base and J gave up 4 bases, with 8 bases separating them. The CDR3 has 14 amino acids. CDR3 in DNA: TGTGCCAGCAGCTTAGGGGGGCCATACAATGAGCAGTTCTTC. Its translation: CASSLGGPYNEQFF.

The chain couples TRBV11-2 to TRBJ2-7; D not certain. V shed 0 bases and J shed 0 bases, with 6 bases lying between them. CDR3 length equals 14 residues. Germline CDR1 SGHAT, CDR2 FQNNGV. CDR3 DNA: TGTGCCAGCAGCTTAGACGCCAGCTCCTACGAGCAGTACTTC. Residues: CASSLDASSYEQYF.

The CDR3 protein is CASSLGASGGSSYEQYF. CDR3 sequence (DNA): TGTGCCAGCAGCTTGGGGGCTAGCGGGGGGAGCTCCTACGAGCAGTACTTC. The V gene is TRBV5-4, the J gene TRBJ2-7; 11 nucleotides line up with TRBD2. Germline trimming cut 0 bases from V and 0 bases from J; bases unmatched to any gene: 5. The germline V gene has CDR1 SGHNT and CDR2 YYREEE (reference sequence). The CDR3 totals 17 residues.

The chain joins TRBV5-4 to TRBJ2-5; 10 bases fit TRBD1. V lost 6 bases and J lost 4; bases outside the gene matches: 6. Germline CDR1 and CDR2: SGHNT and YYREEE (reference sequence). The CDR3 is made up of 14 amino acids. CDR3 region: CASNPRDRGETQYF. CDR3 in DNA: TGTGCCAGCAACCCCCGGGACAGGGGAGAGACCCAGTACTTC.

The chain is built from TRBV7-8 and TRBJ2-1, with a tentative D call TRBD2 (6 bases). Germline-derived CDR1 and CDR2 are SGHVS and FQNEAQ. V was clipped by 5 bases and J by 0 bases, with 11 bases between them. CDR3 size: 15 residues. DNA for the CDR3: TGTGCCAGCAGCCCCGAGCGGGTCTCCTACAATGAGCAGTTCTTC. This translates into CASSPERVSYNEQFF. Full variable domain (outside the CDR3, taken from reference TRBV7-8 and TRBJ2-1): GAGVSQSPRYKVAKRGQDVALRCDPISGHVSLFWYQQALGQGPEFLTYFQNEAQLDKSGLPSDRFFAERPEGSVSTLKIQRTQQEDSAVYLCASSPERVSYNEQFFGPGTRLTVL.

This clone was observed once. The gene calls are TRBV7-9 and TRBJ2-1, with TRBD2 matching over 14 bases. The CDR3 is 16 residues long. The J segment lost 10 bases and the V segment lost 5 bases, leaving 10 bases of the junction unmatched. The germline CDR1 and CDR2 sequences are SEHNR and FQNEAQ (reference sequence). This CDR3 reads CASSRTGTSGRSEQFF. In DNA, the CDR3 is TGTGCCAGCAGCCGTACCGGGACTAGCGGGAGATCGGAGCAGTTCTTC.

The rearrangement links TRBV28 to TRBJ1-3; D is unclear. Trimming took 2 bases from V and 2 from J, leaving 7 bases between them. This CDR3 contains 14 residues. Germline assignment: CDR1 MDHEN and CDR2 SYDVKM. The CDR3, as DNA: TGTGCCAGCAGTTTAGCTGCGGCTGGAAACACCATATATTTT. This translates into CASSLAAAGNTIYF.

This clone has at least ten counts. The V gene is TRBV4-3, the J gene TRBJ2-7; no definite D call. In germline, CDR1 is LGHNA, CDR2 YSLEER. V was trimmed by 2 bases and J by 0 bases, leaving 11 bases between them. There are 15 residues in the CDR3. CDR3 in amino acids: CASSQSPISSYEQYF. CDR3 DNA: TGCGCCAGCAGCCAATCCCCGATTAGCTCCTACGAGCAGTACTTC.

CDR3 protein: CASTSGGTSGMSEQFF. CDR3 coding DNA: TGTGCCAGTACCAGCGGAGGGACTAGCGGGATGAGTGAGCAGTTCTTC. V usage is TRBV19 and J usage is TRBJ2-1; TRBD2 aligns across 13 bases. This CDR3 comprises 16 residues. Looked up from germline, CDR1 is LNHDA and CDR2 is SQIVND (reference sequence). The V and J ends lost 7 bases and 9 bases, in that order; junction bases with no gene match: 12.

V and J are TRBV30 and TRBJ1-1; no firm D call. The CDR3 covers 13 residues. Trimming pared 2 bases from V and 1 base from J, leaving 8 bases between. Per the germline V gene, CDR1 is GTSNPN and CDR2 is SVGIG (reference sequence). CDR3 sequence: CAWSKLGNTEAFF. The CDR3 DNA sequence: TGTGCCTGGAGTAAACTCGGGAACACTGAAGCTTTCTTT.

This sequence joins TRBV5-4 and TRBJ2-3, with D possibly TRBD2 on 5 matching bases. Germline-derived CDR1 and CDR2 are SGHNT and YYREEE (reference sequence). V dropped 4 bases and J dropped 0 bases, with 12 bases sitting between them. This CDR3 comprises 15 residues. The CDR3 DNA reads TGTGCCAGCAGCCTCTGGGTAGCGAGCACAGATACGCAGTATTTT. Residues: CASSLWVASTDTQYF.

The chain is built from TRBV4-1 and TRBJ2-1; TRBD2 aligns across 11 bases. V lost 1 base to trimming and J lost 0 bases; unmatched junction nucleotides: 2. Germline V gene sequence: CDR1 MGHRA, CDR2 YSYEKL. CDR3 length: 17 residues. CDR3 residues: CASSQVSGRGSYNEQFF. In nucleotides, the CDR3 is TGCGCCAGCAGCCAAGTTAGCGGGAGGGGCTCCTACAATGAGCAGTTCTTC.

The J gene is TRBJ1-1, the V gene TRBV5-1; D remains unclear. Germline assignment: CDR1 SGHRS and CDR2 YFSETQ. The CDR3 sequence is 13 residues long. V was clipped by 4 bases and J by 3 bases, with 10 bases between them. CDR3 sequence (DNA): TGCGCCAGCAGCGTGGCAGCGGACACTGAAGCTTTCTTT. It is translated as CASSVAADTEAFF. The full variable domain, in which reference TRBV5-1 and TRBJ1-1 provide the parts outside the CDR3, is KAGVTQTPRYLIKTRGQQVTLSCSPISGHRSVSWYQQTPGQGLQFLFEYFSETQRNKGNFPGRFSGRQFSNSRSEMNVSTLELGDSALYLCASSVAADTEAFFGQGTRLTVV.

J is TRBJ1-1 and V is TRBV18; D unresolved. The CDR3 length is 12 residues. The V end lost 2 bases, the J end lost 11 bases, and 12 bases lay between the germline ends. From germline, CDR1 is KGHSH and CDR2 LQKENI. In DNA form, the CDR3 reads TGTGCCAGCTCACCAATAGGAGGTGATGCTTTCTTT. It encodes CASSPIGGDAFF.

The chain links TRBV27 to TRBJ2-1, with a weak D call TRBD1 (5 bases). The V end was cut by 2 bases, the J end by 6 bases, with 8 bases between. CDR3 length: 13 residues. The germline V gene encodes CDR1 MNHEY and CDR2 SMNVEV (reference sequence). The CDR3 nucleotides read TGTGCCAGCAGTTTAGAAGGGGTCAATGAGCAGTTCTTC. Translation: CASSLEGVNEQFF.

In its sample, this clone was seen once. V gene TRBV9 combines with J gene TRBJ2-3; D ambiguous. Trimming took 4 bases from V and 7 from J, leaving 13 bases between them. The CDR3 is 13 amino acids. Per germline, CDR1 SGDLS and CDR2 YYNGEE. The CDR3 protein is CASSTPSRHTQYF. The CDR3 nucleotides are TGTGCCAGCAGCACCCCGAGCAGGCATACGCAGTATTTT.

V is TRBV6-5 and J is TRBJ2-7; a possible D gene is TRBD1 (5 bases). This CDR3 has 14 residues. Germline V gene data show CDR1 as MNHEY and CDR2 as SVGAGI. Deletions cut 5 bases from V and 3 bases from J, with 14 bases between. The CDR3 loop is CASSRDRANYEQYF. The CDR3 DNA follows: TGTGCCAGCAGTCGTGACAGAGCAAACTACGAGCAGTACTTC.

This chain uses TRBV5-1 with TRBJ2-7, with D perhaps TRBD2 (7 bases). V lost 0 bases and J 7 bases, leaving 23 bases between the germline ends. There are 17 residues in the CDR3. Germline loops: CDR1 SGHRS, CDR2 YFSETQ. The DNA for the CDR3 is TGCGCCAGCAGCTTGGAAAGCGGGACACACCTCGGGGGAGAGCAGTACTTC. Translation gives CASSLESGTHLGGEQYF. The full variable domain, in which reference TRBV5-1 and TRBJ2-7 provide the parts outside the CDR3, is KAGVTQTPRYLIKTRGQQVTLSCSPISGHRSVSWYQQTPGQGLQFLFEYFSETQRNKGNFPGRFSGRQFSNSRSEMNVSTLELGDSALYLCASSLESGTHLGGEQYFGPGTRLTVT.

This clone was observed a few times. This chain links TRBV29-1 with TRBJ2-3, with 9 bases matching TRBD2. The CDR3 has 15 residues. Unmatched junction bases numbered 5, after V lost 4 bases and J lost 0 bases. Germline CDR1 SQVTM, CDR2 ANQGSEA. CDR3 DNA sequence: TGCAGCGTTGCCCCGACTAGCGGTAGCACAGATACGCAGTATTTT. As protein: CSVAPTSGSTDTQYF.

The rearrangement links TRBV19 to TRBJ1-5, with 12 bases identical to TRBD1. The V gene's germline CDR1 is LNHDA and CDR2 SQIVND (reference sequence). The CDR3 sequence is 19 residues long. V was pared by 9 bases and J by 0 bases, with 15 bases of the junction left unmatched. CDR3 sequence (DNA): TGTGCCAGCCCTCACTACGGGACAGGGGGCCAATATAGCAATCAGCCCCAGCATTTT. Residues: CASPHYGTGGQYSNQPQHF.

Only one count was recorded for this clone. The rearrangement joins TRBV30 to TRBJ2-3, with D maybe TRBD2 (6 bases). V was shortened by 2 bases and J by 0 bases, with 12 bases between the two germline ends. The germline CDR1 and CDR2 sequences are GTSNPN and SVGIG (reference sequence). The CDR3 length is 15 residues. CDR3 protein: CAWSSGSSSTDTQYF. The CDR3 bases are TGTGCCTGGAGTTCCGGGAGCTCTAGCACAGATACGCAGTATTTT.

The chain uses TRBV29-1 and TRBJ2-3; no clear D gene. Germline CDR1 is SQVTM and CDR2 is ANQGSEA. The CDR3 is 13 amino acids. V was clipped by 3 bases and J by 2 bases, with 9 bases between them. The CDR3 nucleotides are TGCAGCGTTGACCAAGCGTACACAGATACGCAGTATTTT. As protein: CSVDQAYTDTQYF.

The chain carries TRBV28 and TRBJ2-2, with 12 bases that match TRBD2. This CDR3 is 16 amino acids long. V lost 8 bases and J lost 7; bases outside the gene matches: 11. Germline V lookup: CDR1 MDHEN, CDR2 SYDVKM. Here the CDR3 reads CASFPTSGRRSGELFF. The CDR3 DNA reads TGTGCCAGCTTCCCGACTAGCGGGAGACGGAGCGGGGAGCTGTTTTTT.

The chain recombines TRBV6-6 with TRBJ2-7, with TRBD1 matching over 11 bases. The CDR3 is 14 amino acids. J lost 4 bases, V lost 5 bases, and 4 bases had no gene match. The V gene's germline CDR1 is MNHNY and CDR2 SVGAGI (reference sequence). CDR3 in amino acids: CASSRGQGVYEQYF. In nucleotides, the CDR3 is TGTGCCAGCAGTCGGGGACAGGGGGTTTACGAGCAGTACTTC.

The chain has TRBV27 and TRBJ2-1; 7 bases are shared with TRBD2. V dropped 2 bases and J dropped 6; count of bases not matched to a gene: 7. This CDR3 spans 15 amino acids. From germline, CDR1 is MNHEY and CDR2 SMNVEV (reference sequence). The CDR3 reads CASSLAGALLNEQFF. The CDR3 nucleotides read TGTGCCAGCAGTTTAGCGGGAGCCCTTCTCAATGAGCAGTTCTTC.